The TCR beta chain under discussion was sequenced for a study of cytomegalovirus exposure and HLA in healthy donors. Whole-study findings and limits: The classifier was said to identify cytomegalovirus status with high specificity and sensitivity. Analyzed later, association rates of TCRs varied across HLA loci, with DRB1 most and HLA-C fewest.

This clone was observed once. What it binds is not known. Germline V lookup: CDR1 SGHVS, CDR2 FNYEAQ. V was pared by 5 bases and J by 4 bases, with 14 bases between. There are 14 residues in the CDR3. Everyone who donated was a healthy bone marrow donor. The study sampled nominally healthy donors, though unrecorded immune exposures were likely. Primers: 60 Vbeta forward and 13 Jbeta reverse. The table came from immunoSEQ multiplex PCR; TCRdb's copy has only in-frame clones and leaves some out. Of about 170,000 clones listed, approximately 80% are singletons. The TCR was taken from a man aged 25-45 years in good health and CMV-seropositive. The specimen was PBMCs. The chain links TRBV7-6 to TRBJ2-5; D unresolved. In nucleotides, the CDR3 is TGTGCCAGCAGCGCCTACCCCGTCTCAGAGACCCAGTACTTC. Its translation: CASSAYPVSETQYF.